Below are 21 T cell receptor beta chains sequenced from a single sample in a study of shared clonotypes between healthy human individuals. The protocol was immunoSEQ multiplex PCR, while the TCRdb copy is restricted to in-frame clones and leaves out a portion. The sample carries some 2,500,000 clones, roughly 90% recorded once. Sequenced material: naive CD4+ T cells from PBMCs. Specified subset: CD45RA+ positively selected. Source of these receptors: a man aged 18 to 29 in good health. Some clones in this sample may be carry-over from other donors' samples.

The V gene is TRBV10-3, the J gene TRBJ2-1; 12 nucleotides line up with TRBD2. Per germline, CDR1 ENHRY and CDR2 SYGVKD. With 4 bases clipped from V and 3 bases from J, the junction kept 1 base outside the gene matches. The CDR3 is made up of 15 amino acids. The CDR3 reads CAISGTSGVYNEQFF. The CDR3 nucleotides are TGTGCCATCAGTGGGACTAGCGGGGTCTACAATGAGCAGTTCTTC.

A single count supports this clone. CDR3 DNA sequence: TGTGCCAGCAGCGTAGAGGGACTAGCGACGACTGAGCAGTTCTTC. Its protein product is CASSVEGLATTEQFF. The chain uses TRBV9 and TRBJ2-1; 10 bases match TRBD2. CDR3 length: 15 residues. V trimming: 0 bases; J trimming: 9 bases; junction bases outside the gene matches: 6. Per germline, CDR1 SGDLS and CDR2 YYNGEE.

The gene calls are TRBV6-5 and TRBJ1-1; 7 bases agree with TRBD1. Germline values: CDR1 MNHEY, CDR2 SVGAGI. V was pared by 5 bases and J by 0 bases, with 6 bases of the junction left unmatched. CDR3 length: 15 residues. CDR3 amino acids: CASSRETGMNTEAFF. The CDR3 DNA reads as TGTGCCAGCAGTCGAGAGACAGGGATGAACACTGAAGCTTTCTTT.

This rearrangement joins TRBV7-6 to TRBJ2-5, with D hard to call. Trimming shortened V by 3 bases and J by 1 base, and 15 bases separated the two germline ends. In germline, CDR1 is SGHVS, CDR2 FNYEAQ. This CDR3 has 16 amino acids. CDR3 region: CASSFGLSAFQETQYF. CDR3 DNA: TGTGCCAGCAGCTTCGGGTTGTCAGCGTTCCAAGAGACCCAGTACTTC.

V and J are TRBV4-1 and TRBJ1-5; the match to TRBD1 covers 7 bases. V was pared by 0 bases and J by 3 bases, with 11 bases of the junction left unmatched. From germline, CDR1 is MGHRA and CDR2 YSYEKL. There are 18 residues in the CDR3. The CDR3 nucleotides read TGCGCCAGCAGCCAAGAATCGAAAAAGGGGACAGTCAATCAGCCCCAGCATTTT. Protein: CASSQESKKGTVNQPQHF.

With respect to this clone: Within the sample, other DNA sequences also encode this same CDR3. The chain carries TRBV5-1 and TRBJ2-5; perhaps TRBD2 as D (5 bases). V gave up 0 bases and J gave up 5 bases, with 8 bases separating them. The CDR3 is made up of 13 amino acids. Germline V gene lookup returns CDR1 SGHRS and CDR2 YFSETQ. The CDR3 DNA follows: TGCGCCAGCAGCTTGGTAGGCGGGGAGACCCAGTACTTC. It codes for CASSLVGGETQYF.

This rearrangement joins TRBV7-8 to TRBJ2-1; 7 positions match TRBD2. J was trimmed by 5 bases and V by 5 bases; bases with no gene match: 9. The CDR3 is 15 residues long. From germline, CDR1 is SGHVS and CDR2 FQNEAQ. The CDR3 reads CASSPIQRENNEQFF. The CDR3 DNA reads TGTGCCAGCAGCCCGATTCAGCGGGAAAACAATGAGCAGTTCTTC.

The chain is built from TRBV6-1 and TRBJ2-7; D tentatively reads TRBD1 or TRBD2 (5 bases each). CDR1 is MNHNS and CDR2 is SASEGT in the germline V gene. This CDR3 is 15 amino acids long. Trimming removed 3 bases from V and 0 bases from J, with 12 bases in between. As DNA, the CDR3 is TGTGCCAGCAGTGAGGGGGTAAGTCTCTCCTACGAGCAGTACTTC. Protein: CASSEGVSLSYEQYF.

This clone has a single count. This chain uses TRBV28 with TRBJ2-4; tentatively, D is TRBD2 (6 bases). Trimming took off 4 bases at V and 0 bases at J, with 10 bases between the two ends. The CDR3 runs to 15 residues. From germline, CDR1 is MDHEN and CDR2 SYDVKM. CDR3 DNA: TGTGCCAGCAGTTCTCCGGGACTAGCCAAAAACATTCAGTACTTC. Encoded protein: CASSSPGLAKNIQYF. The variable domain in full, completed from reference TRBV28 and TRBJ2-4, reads DVKVTQSSRYLVKRTGEKVFLECVQDMDHENMFWYRQDPGLGLRLIYFSYDVKMKEKGDIPEGYSVSREKKERFSLILESASTNQTSMYLCASSSPGLAKNIQYFGAGTRLSVL.

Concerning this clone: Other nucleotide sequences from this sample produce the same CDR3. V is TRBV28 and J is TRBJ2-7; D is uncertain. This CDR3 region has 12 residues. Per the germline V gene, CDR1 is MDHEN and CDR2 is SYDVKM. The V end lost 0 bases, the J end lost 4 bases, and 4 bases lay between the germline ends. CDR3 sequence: CASSLWGYEQYF. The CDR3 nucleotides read TGTGCCAGCAGTTTATGGGGATACGAGCAGTACTTC.

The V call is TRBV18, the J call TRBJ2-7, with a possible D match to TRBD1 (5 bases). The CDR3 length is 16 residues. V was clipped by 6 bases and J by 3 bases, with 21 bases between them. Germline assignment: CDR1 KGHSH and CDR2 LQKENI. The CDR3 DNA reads TGTGCCAGCTCCGAAAGCACCAGCCGACAGTTCTACGAGCAGTACTTC. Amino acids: CASSESTSRQFYEQYF.

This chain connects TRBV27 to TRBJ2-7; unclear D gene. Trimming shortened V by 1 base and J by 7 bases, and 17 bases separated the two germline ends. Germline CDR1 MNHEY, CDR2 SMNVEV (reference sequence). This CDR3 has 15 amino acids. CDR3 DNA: TGTGCCAGCAGTTTATTCCGGATAGCTCAAGGGGAGCAGTACTTC. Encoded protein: CASSLFRIAQGEQYF.

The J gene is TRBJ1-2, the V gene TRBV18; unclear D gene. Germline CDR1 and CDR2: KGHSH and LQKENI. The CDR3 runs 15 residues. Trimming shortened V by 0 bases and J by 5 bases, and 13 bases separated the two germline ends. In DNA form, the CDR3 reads TGTGCCAGCTCACCACCTGGTACGGTTGGGTATGGCTACACCTTC. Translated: CASSPPGTVGYGYTF. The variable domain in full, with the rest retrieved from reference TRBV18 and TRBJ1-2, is NAGVMQNPRHLVRRRGQEARLRCSPMKGHSHVYWYRQLPEEGLKFMVYLQKENIIDESGMPKERFSAEFPKEGPSILRIQQVVRGDSAAYFCASSPPGTVGYGYTFGSGTRLTVV.

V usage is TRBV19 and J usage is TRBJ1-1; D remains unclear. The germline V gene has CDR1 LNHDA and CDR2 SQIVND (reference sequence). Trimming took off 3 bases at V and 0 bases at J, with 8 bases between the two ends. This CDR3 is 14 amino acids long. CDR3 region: CASSMARLNTEAFF. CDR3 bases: TGTGCCAGTAGTATGGCCAGGTTGAACACTGAAGCTTTCTTT.

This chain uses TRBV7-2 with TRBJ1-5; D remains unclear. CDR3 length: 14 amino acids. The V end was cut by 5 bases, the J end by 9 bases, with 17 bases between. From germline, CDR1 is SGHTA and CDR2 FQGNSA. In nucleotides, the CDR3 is TGTGCCAGCAGCCCTAGCACATGGGGTACGCCCCAGCATTTT. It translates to CASSPSTWGTPQHF.

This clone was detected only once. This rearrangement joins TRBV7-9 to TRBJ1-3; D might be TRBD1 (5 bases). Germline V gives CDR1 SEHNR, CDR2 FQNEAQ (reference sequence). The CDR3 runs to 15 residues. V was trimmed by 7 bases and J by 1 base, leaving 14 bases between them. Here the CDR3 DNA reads TGTGCCAGCACCCGGGACGGCGCTTCTGGAAACACCATATATTTT. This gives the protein CASTRDGASGNTIYF.

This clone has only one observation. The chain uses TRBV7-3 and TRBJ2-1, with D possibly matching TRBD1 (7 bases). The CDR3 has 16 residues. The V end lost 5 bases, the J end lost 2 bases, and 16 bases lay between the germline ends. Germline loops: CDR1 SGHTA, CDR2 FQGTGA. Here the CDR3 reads CASSRGGGTTYNEQFF. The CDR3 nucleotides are TGTGCCAGCAGCCGAGGGGGCGGGACCACCTACAATGAGCAGTTCTTC.

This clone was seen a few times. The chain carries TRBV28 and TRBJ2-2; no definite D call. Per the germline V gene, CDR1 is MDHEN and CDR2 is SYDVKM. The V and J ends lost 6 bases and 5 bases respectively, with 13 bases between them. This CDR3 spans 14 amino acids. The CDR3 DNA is TGTGCCAGCAGGTCTGGAGATCTAACCGGGGAGCTGTTTTTT. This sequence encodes CASRSGDLTGELFF.

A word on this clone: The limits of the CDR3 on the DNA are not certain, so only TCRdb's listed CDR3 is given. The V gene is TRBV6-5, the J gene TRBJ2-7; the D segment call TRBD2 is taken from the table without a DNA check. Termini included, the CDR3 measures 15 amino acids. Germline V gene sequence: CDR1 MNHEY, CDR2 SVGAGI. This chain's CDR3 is CASSSSTLLAHEQYF.

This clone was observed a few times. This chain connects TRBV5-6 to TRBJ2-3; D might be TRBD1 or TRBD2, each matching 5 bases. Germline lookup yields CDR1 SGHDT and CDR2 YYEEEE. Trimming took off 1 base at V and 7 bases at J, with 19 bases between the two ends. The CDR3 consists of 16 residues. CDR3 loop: CASSLFPGTQGNTQYF. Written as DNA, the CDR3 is TGTGCCAGCAGCTTGTTCCCCGGGACCCAGGGAAATACGCAGTATTTT.

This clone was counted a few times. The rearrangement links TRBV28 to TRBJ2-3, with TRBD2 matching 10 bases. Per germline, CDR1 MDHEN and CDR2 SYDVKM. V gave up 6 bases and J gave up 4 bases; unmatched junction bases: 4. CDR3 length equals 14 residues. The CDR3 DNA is TGTGCCAGCAGACTGGGACTAGCGTCAGATACGCAGTATTTT. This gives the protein CASRLGLASDTQYF.